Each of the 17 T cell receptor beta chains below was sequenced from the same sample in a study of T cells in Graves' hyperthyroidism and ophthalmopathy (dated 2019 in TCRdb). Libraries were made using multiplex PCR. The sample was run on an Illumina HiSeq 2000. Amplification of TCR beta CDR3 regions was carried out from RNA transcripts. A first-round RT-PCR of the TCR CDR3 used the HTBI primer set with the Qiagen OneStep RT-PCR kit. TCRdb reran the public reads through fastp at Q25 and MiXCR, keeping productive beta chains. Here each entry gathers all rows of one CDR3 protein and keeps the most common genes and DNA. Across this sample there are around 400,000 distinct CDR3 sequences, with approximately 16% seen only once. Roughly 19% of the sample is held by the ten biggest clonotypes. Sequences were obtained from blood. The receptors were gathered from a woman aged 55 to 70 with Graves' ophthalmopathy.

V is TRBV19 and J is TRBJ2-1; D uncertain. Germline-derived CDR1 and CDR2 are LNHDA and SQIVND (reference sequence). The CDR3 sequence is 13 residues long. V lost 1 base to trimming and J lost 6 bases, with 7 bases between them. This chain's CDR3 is CASSIVTGNEQFF. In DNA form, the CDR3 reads TGTGCCAGTAGTATAGTCACGGGCAATGAGCAGTTCTTC.

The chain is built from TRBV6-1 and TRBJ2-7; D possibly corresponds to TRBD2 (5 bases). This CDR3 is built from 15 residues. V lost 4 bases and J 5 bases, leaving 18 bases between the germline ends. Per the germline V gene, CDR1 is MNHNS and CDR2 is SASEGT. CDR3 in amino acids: CASSAGRTPGHEQYF. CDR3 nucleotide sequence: TGTGCCAGCAGTGCTGGACGGACTCCAGGCCACGAGCAGTACTTC.

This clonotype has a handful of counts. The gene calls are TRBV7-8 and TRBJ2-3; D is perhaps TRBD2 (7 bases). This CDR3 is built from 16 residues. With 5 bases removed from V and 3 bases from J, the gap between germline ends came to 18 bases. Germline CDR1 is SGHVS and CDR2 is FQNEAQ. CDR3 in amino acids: CASSDNPEGGTDTQYF. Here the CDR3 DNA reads TGTGCCAGCAGCGACAATCCGGAGGGGGGGACAGATACGCAGTATTTT.

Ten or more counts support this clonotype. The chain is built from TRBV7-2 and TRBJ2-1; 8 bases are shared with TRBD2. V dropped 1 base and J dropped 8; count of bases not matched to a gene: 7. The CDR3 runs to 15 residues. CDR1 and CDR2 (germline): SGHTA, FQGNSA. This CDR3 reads CASSLVGTSNDEQFF. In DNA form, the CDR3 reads TGTGCCAGCAGCTTAGTCGGGACTAGTAACGATGAGCAGTTCTTC.

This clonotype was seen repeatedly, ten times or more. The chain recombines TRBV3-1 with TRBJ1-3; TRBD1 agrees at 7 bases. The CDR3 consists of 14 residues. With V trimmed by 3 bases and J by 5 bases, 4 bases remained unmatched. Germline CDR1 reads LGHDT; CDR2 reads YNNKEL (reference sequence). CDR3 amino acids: CASSHRQGRNTIYF. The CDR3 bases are TGTGCCAGCAGCCATCGACAGGGTAGAAACACCATATATTTT.

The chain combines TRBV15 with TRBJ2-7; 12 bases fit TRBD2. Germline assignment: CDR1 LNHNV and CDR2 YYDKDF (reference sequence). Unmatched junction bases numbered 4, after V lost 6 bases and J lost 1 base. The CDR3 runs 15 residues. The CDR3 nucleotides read TGTGCCACCAGTCGACTAGCGGGAGTGTCCTACGAGCAGTACTTC. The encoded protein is CATSRLAGVSYEQYF.

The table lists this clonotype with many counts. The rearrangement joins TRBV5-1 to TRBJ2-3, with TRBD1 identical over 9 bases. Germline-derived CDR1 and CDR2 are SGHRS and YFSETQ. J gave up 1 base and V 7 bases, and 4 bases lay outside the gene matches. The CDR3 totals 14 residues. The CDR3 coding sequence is TGCGCCAGCGCCCGGACAGGGGGCACAGATACGCAGTATTTT. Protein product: CASARTGGTDTQYF.

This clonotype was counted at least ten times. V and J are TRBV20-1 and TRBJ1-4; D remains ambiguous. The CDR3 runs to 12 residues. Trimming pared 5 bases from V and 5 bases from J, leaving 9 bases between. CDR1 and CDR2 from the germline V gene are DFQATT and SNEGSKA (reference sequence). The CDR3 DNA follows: TGCAGTGCTTTCGAACGGAATGAAAAACTGTTTTTT. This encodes CSAFERNEKLFF.

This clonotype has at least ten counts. The CDR3 DNA follows: TGCGCCAGCAGCTCTAGCGGGAGTGGGAACGGGGAGCTGTTTTTT. Its translation is CASSSSGSGNGELFF. This chain links TRBV5-1 with TRBJ2-2, with TRBD2 matching 10 bases. Looked up from germline, CDR1 is SGHRS and CDR2 is YFSETQ. The CDR3 runs 15 residues. V lost 3 bases to trimming and J lost 7 bases; unmatched junction nucleotides: 6.

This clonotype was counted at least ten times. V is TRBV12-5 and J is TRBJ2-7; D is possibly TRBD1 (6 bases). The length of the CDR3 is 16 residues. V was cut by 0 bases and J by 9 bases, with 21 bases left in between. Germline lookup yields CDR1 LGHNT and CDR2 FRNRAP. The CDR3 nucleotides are TGTGCTAGTGGTTTGGTAGTTGCAGGGGCCGCTGCTTCGCAGTACTTC. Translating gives CASGLVVAGAAASQYF.

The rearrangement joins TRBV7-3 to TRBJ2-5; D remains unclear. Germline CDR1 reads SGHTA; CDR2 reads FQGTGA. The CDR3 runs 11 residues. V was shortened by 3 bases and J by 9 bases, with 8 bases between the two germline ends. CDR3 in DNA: TGTGCCAGCAGCTTCACTGAGGCCCAGTACTTC. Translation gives CASSFTEAQYF.

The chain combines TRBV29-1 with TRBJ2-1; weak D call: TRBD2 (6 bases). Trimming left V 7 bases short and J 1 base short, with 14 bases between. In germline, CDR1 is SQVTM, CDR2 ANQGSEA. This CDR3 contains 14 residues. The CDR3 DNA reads TGCAGCGGAGGAGGGAGAGGGTCCTACAATGAGCAGTTCTTC. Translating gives CSGGGRGSYNEQFF.

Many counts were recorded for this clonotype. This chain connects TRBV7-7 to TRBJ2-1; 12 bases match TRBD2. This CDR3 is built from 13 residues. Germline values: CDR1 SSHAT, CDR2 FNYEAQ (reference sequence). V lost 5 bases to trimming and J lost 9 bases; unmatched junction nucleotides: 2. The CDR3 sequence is CASSLLAGGEQFF. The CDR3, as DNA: TGTGCCAGCAGCCTACTAGCGGGGGGTGAGCAGTTCTTC.

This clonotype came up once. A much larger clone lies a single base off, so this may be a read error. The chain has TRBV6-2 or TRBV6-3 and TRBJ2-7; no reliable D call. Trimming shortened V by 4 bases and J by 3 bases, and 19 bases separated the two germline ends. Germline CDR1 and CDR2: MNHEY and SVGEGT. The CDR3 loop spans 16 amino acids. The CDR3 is CASSFLRSESRYEQYF. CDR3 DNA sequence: TGTGCCAGCAGTTTTCTTCGAAGCGAATCTCGCTACGAGCAGTACTTC.

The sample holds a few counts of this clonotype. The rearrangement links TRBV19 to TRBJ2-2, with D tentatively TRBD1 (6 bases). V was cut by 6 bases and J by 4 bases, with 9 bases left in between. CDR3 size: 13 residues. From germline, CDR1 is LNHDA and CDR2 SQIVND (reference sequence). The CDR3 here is CASSTGSTGELFF. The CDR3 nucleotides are TGTGCCAGTAGCACAGGGAGCACCGGGGAGCTGTTTTTT.

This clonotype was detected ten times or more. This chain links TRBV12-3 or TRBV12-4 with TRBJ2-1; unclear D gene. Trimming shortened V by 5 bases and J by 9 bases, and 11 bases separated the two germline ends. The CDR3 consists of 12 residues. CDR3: CASSMRSSEQFF. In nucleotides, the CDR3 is TGTGCCAGCAGTATGCGGAGTTCTGAGCAGTTCTTC.

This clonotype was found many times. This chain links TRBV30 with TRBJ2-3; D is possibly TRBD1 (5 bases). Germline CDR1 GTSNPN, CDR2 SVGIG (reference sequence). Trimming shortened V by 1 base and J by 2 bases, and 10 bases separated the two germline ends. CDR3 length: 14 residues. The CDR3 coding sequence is TGTGCCTGGAGTGGGGGCAGCTACACAGATACGCAGTATTTT. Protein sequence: CAWSGGSYTDTQYF. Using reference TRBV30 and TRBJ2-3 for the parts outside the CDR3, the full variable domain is SQTIHQWPATLVQPVGSPLSLECTVEGTSNPNLYWYRQAAGRGLQLLFYSVGIGQISSEVPQNLSASRPQDRQFILSSKKLLLSDSGFYLCAWSGGSYTDTQYFGPGTRLTVL.